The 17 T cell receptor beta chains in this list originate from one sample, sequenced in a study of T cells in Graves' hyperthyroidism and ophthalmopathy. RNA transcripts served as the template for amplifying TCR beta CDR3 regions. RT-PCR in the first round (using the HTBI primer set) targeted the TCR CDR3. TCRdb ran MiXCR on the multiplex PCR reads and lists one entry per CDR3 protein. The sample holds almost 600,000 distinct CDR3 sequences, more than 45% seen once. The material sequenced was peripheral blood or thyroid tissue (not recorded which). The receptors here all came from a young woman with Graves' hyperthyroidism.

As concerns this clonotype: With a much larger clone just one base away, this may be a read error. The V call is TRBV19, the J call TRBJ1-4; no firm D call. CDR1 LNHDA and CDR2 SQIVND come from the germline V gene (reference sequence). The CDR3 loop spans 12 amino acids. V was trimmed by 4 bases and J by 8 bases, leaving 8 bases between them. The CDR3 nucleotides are TGTGCCAGTAGTACGGGGATAGAAAAACTGTTTTTT. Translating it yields CASSTGIEKLFF.

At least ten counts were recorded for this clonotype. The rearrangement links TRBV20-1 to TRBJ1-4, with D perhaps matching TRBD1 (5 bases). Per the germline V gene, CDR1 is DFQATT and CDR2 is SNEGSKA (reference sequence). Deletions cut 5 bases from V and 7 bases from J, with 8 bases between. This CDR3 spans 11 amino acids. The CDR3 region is CSAQGAEKLFF. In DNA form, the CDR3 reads TGCAGTGCTCAAGGGGCTGAAAAACTGTTTTTT.

The CDR3, as DNA: TGTGCCAGCAGCTTTCTTCGAATTACAGGGGACAATGAGCAGTACTTC. This translates into CASSFLRITGDNEQYF. V is TRBV7-9 and J is TRBJ2-7; 7 nucleotides line up with TRBD1. V trimming: 3 bases; J trimming: 7 bases; junction bases outside the gene matches: 15. The CDR3 has 16 residues. Per the germline V gene, CDR1 is SEHNR and CDR2 is FQNEAQ (reference sequence).

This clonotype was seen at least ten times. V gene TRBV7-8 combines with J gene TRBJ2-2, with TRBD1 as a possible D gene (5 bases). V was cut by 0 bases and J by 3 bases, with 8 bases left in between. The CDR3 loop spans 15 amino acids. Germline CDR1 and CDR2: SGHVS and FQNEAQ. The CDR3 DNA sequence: TGTGCCAGCAGCTTAGCAGTAGGGGACACCGGGGAGCTGTTTTTT. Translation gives CASSLAVGDTGELFF.

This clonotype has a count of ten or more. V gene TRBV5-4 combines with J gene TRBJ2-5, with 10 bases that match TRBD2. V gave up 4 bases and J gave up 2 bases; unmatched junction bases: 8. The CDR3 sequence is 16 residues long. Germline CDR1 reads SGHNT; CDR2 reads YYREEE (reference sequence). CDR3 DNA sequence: TGTGCCAGCAGCCCGAAATGGACTAGCGGTCAAGAGACCCAGTACTTC. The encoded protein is CASSPKWTSGQETQYF.

CDR3 DNA: TGCGCCAGCAGCTTCGGGGGACAGGGCTTTGAGACCCAGTACTTC. Residues: CASSFGGQGFETQYF. The chain joins TRBV5-1 to TRBJ2-5, with TRBD1 identical over 9 bases. CDR3 length: 15 residues. J gave up 5 bases and V 2 bases, and 7 bases lay outside the gene matches. CDR1 is SGHRS and CDR2 is YFSETQ in the germline V gene.

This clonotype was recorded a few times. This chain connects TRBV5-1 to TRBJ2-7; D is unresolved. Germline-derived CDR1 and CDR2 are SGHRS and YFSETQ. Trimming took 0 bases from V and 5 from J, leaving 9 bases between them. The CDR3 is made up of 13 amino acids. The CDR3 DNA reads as TGCGCCAGCAGCTTGGGGAGTGGCGACGAGCAGTACTTC. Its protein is CASSLGSGDEQYF.

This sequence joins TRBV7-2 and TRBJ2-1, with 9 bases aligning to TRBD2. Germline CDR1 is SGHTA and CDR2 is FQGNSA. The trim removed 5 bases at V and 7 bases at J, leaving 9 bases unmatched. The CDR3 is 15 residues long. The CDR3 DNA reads TGTGCCAGCAGCCATCCCAGCGGGAGGAATAATGAGCAGTTCTTC. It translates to CASSHPSGRNNEQFF.

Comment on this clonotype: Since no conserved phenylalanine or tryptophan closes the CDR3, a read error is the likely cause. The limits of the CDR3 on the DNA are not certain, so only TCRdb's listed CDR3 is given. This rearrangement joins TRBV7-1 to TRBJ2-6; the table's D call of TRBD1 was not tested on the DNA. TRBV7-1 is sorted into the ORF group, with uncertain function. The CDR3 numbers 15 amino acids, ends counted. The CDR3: CASSSNRDRDKRWPP.

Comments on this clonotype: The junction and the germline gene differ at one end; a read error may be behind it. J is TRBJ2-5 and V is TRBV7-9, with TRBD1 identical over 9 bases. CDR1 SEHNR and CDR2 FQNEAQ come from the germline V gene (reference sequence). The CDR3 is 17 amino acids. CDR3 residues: CASTEQGGTGSQETQDF. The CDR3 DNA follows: TGTGCCAGCACCGAACAGGGGGGGACAGGGTCGCAAGAGACCCAGGACTTC.

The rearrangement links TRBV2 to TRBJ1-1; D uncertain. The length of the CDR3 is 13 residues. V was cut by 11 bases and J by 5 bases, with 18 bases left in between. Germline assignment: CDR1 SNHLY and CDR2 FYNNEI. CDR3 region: CAPRTAGGTEAFF. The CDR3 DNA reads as TGTGCCCCACGAACAGCTGGCGGGACTGAAGCTTTCTTT.

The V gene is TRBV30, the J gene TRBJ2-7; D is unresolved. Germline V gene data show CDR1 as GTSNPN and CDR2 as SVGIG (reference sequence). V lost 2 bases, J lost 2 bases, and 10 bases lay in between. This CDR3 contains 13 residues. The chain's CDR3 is CAWSRLGPYEQYF. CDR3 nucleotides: TGTGCCTGGAGTAGACTCGGTCCCTACGAGCAGTACTTC.

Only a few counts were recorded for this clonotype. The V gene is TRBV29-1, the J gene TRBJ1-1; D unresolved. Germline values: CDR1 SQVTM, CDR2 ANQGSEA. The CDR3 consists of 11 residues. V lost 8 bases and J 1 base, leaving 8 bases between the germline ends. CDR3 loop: CSLGRNTEAFF. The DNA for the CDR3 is TGCAGCTTGGGTAGGAACACTGAAGCTTTCTTT.

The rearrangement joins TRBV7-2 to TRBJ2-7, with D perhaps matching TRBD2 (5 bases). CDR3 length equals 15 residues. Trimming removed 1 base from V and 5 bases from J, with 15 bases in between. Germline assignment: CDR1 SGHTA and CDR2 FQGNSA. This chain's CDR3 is CASSLEEGIIHEQYF. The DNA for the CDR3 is TGTGCCAGCAGCTTAGAAGAGGGAATAATCCACGAGCAGTACTTC.

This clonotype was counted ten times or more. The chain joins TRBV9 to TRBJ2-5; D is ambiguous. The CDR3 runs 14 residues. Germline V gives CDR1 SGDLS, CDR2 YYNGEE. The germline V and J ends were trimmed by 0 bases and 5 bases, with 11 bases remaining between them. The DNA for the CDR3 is TGTGCCAGCAGCGTAGGAAGTTTTGGCGAGACCCAGTACTTC. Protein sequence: CASSVGSFGETQYF. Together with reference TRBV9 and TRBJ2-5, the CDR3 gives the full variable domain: DSGVTQTPKHLITATGQRVTLRCSPRSGDLSVYWYQQSLDQGLQFLIQYYNGEERAKGNILERFSAQQFPDLHSELNLSSLELGDSALYFCASSVGSFGETQYFGPGTRLLVL.

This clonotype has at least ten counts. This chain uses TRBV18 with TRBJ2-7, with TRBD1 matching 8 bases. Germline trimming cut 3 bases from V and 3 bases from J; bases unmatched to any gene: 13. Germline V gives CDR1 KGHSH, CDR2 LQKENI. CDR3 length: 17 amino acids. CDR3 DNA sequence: TGTGCCAGCTCACCGGGGACAGGAAGGTCCAACGACTACGAGCAGTACTTC. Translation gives CASSPGTGRSNDYEQYF.

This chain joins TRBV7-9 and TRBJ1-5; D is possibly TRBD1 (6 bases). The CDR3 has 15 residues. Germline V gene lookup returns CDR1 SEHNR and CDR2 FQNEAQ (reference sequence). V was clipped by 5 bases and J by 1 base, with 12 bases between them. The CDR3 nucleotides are TGTGCCAGCAGCCCGAGGGGACAAAGCAATCAGCCCCAGCATTTT. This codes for CASSPRGQSNQPQHF.